This paragraph reports one TCR beta chain. Its specific antigen is unknown. Qualities for individual bases were not recorded, and no much larger clone is one base off. Genomic DNA was used as template for profiling of TCR beta VDJ combinations and CDR3 sequences. An Illumina HiSeq 2000 was the platform used for TCR repertoire sequencing. Regarding the original processing steps: TRBV/TRBJ rearrangement plots, CDR3 size and DJ length profiles, and Simpson's diversity index were used to evaluate the repertoires. The most abundant DNA sequence in the deep sequencing data was defined as the immunodominant clone. CDR3 amino acid sequences were checked for sharing across subjects and were also compared against the VDJdb database and published repertoires. The raw public reads went through TCRdb reprocessing: fastp at Q25, MiXCR clone calling, in-frame beta chains kept. When rows share a CDR3 protein, they turn into one entry using the most common DNA and genes. The V and J calls shown here were made by TCRdb, not taken from the authors' results. This sample has about 180,000 distinct CDR3 sequences in its table, and roughly 50% of those were observed once. The biggest ten clones account for over 10% of the sample.

This entry belongs to a study of CD8+CD57+ T cells in acquired aplastic anemia listed by TCRdb under 2018. In the study overall: On average, sorted CD4+ and CD8+ cells yielded about 3 ug of extracted DNA, with a range of 0.2 to 27.4 ug. CD8+CD57+ expansion was defined as a frequency above the mean frequency observed in healthy subjects. What the study reported, not specific to this receptor: Roughly 29 CD8+ CDR3 sequences were found in both patients and controls but appeared to be highly expressed in patients and within the immunodominant clones of the patients. Between patients and healthy controls, no significant difference in CD8+ Simpson's diversity was found (P=0.060).

Expansion of CD8+CD57+ cells had been shown by flow cytometry in the patients chosen for sequencing. Every patient had severe acquired aplastic anemia, diagnosed using the International Study of Aplastic Anemia and Agranulocytosis and Camitta criteria. Patients had received no therapy at the time of blood sampling. In the study, sorted CD4+ and CD8+ blood T cells from patients with severe aplastic anemia and from healthy subjects underwent deep sequencing of TCR repertoires. Patients were enrolled under clinicaltrials.gov protocols 00001620, 01623167, 00001397, 00071045, 00081523 and 00961064 in the USA. Ficoll-Paque density gradient centrifugation was used to isolate peripheral blood mononuclear cells. CD4+ and CD8+ T cells were sorted by FACS or magnetic beads before DNA extraction. Counted from cysteine to phenylalanine, this CDR3 has 14 amino acids. CDR3 DNA only is kept here, 42 bases in frame from base 1. V lost 1 base and J lost 5 bases; the stretch between them is 14 bases long. CDR1 and CDR2 were assigned from the germline V gene as SQVTM and ANQGSEA.

Sequenced sample: sorted CD4+, CD8+, or CD8+CD57+ T cells (not recorded which) from PBMCs. The sequence came from a human donor with aplastic anemia. In this chain, TRBV29-1 is recombined with TRBJ2-5, with the D gene not clear enough to name. DNA sequence: TGCAGCGTTGAAGGGCAGGCAGTCTCGGAGACCCAGTACTTC. Its protein reads: CSVEGQAVSETQYF.